These 20 T cell receptor beta chains were all obtained from the same sample, sequenced in a study of blood T cell repertoires in COVID-19. Sequencing used immunoSEQ multiplex PCR; TCRdb keeps in-frame clones, though not all of them. The sample contains 150,000 to 250,000 clones, about 90% of which appear only once. The sequencing sample was made of PBMCs or T cells enriched from blood (not recorded which). Source of these receptors: a woman under 40 who had recovered from COVID-19.

V is TRBV6-1 and J is TRBJ2-7; weak D call: TRBD2 (6 bases). There are 13 residues in the CDR3. CDR1 is MNHNS, CDR2 SASEGT, per germline. V dropped 3 bases and J dropped 6 bases, with 12 bases sitting between them. The CDR3, as DNA: TGTGCCAGCAGTGATGGAGGGGTCAGCGAGCAGTACTTC. Translation: CASSDGGVSEQYF.

This clone was recorded a few times. The rearrangement links TRBV30 to TRBJ1-4, with D maybe TRBD1 (5 bases). V was shortened by 1 base and J by 8 bases, with 17 bases between the two germline ends. Germline values: CDR1 GTSNPN, CDR2 SVGIG (reference sequence). CDR3 length: 15 residues. DNA for the CDR3: TGTGCCTGGAGTGATCAATTAGGCGGGGGGGAAAAACTGTTTTTT. This encodes CAWSDQLGGGEKLFF.

This chain connects TRBV12-3 or TRBV12-4 to TRBJ2-7; no clear D. CDR3 length: 12 amino acids. Trimming pared 3 bases from V and 4 bases from J, leaving 7 bases between. The CDR3 sequence: CASSFSEYEQYF. CDR3 DNA: TGTGCCAGCAGTTTCTCTGAGTACGAGCAGTACTTC.

This sequence joins TRBV6-5 and TRBJ1-2; 9 positions agree with TRBD1. Germline V gene lookup returns CDR1 MNHEY and CDR2 SVGAGI. This CDR3 is built from 13 residues. The V gene end was trimmed by 6 bases and the J gene end by 5 bases; junction bases not matched to a gene: 4. As DNA, the CDR3 is TGTGCCAGCAGGGGGGACAGGGAGTATGGCTACACCTTC. It encodes CASRGDREYGYTF.

The V and J genes are TRBV10-3 and TRBJ2-7; 7 bases are shared with TRBD1. J gave up 2 bases and V 10 bases, and 14 bases lay outside the gene matches. Germline CDR1 reads ENHRY; CDR2 reads SYGVKD. The CDR3 runs 15 residues. CDR3 DNA sequence: TGTGCCACCAGCCCGACAGGGACATTCACCTACGAGCAGTACTTC. It codes for CATSPTGTFTYEQYF.

This clone has only a few counts. This chain links TRBV7-9 with TRBJ1-4; 7 bases align to TRBD1. CDR3 length: 16 amino acids. V was clipped by 5 bases and J by 5 bases; unmatched bases: 11. The germline V gene encodes CDR1 SEHNR and CDR2 FQNEAQ (reference sequence). CDR3 protein: CASSPLVGDRNEKLFF. CDR3 DNA sequence: TGTGCCAGCAGCCCCCTCGTTGGGGACAGAAATGAAAAACTGTTTTTT.

This chain connects TRBV6-5 to TRBJ1-3; possible D gene TRBD1, 5 bases. The CDR3 sequence is 15 residues long. The V and J ends lost 0 bases and 3 bases respectively, with 9 bases between them. Germline CDR1 is MNHEY and CDR2 is SVGAGI. The CDR3 sequence: CASSYSSGVGNTIYF. In nucleotides, the CDR3 is TGTGCCAGCAGTTACTCATCGGGGGTTGGAAACACCATATATTTT.

The J gene is TRBJ2-2, the V gene TRBV5-6; 8 nucleotides agree with TRBD1. The CDR3 contains 14 residues. J was trimmed by 4 bases and V by 3 bases; bases with no gene match: 2. Germline V gene data show CDR1 as SGHDT and CDR2 as YYEEEE. The CDR3 DNA sequence: TGTGCCAGCAGCTCGGGACAGGTCACCGGGGAGCTGTTTTTT. It translates to CASSSGQVTGELFF.

This sequence joins TRBV7-2 and TRBJ2-2, with 8 bases that match TRBD2. This CDR3 has 18 residues. Germline CDR1 is SGHTA and CDR2 is FQGNSA. V was pared by 0 bases and J by 5 bases, with 11 bases of the junction left unmatched. The CDR3 sequence is CASSLAPRSSGFTGELFF. For the CDR3, the DNA is TGTGCCAGCAGCTTAGCGCCAAGGTCTAGCGGGTTTACCGGGGAGCTGTTTTTT.

The chain employs TRBV19 and TRBJ2-2; 7 bases match TRBD1. This CDR3 comprises 15 residues. Germline CDR1 LNHDA, CDR2 SQIVND (reference sequence). V was pared by 8 bases and J by 0 bases, with 6 bases of the junction left unmatched. CDR3 coding DNA: TGTGCCAGTCGTCCGGGACAGACGAACACCGGGGAGCTGTTTTTT. Translating it yields CASRPGQTNTGELFF.

The DNA of the CDR3 is TGTGCCAGCAGCTTAGCAACCGCCGAGTTTGGAAACACCATATATTTT. Its protein product is CASSLATAEFGNTIYF. The V call is TRBV7-6, the J call TRBJ1-3; D is undetermined. The CDR3 length is 16 residues. Germline loops: CDR1 SGHVS, CDR2 FNYEAQ. V lost 0 bases, J lost 3 bases, and 12 bases lay in between. Looking up the rest from reference TRBV7-6 and TRBJ1-3 gives the full variable domain: GAGVSQSPRYKVTKRGQDVALRCDPISGHVSLYWYRQALGQGPEFLTYFNYEAQQDKSGLPNDRFSAERPEGSISTLTIQRTEQRDSAMYRCASSLATAEFGNTIYFGEGSWLTVV.

The V gene is TRBV4-3, the J gene TRBJ1-1; D is perhaps TRBD1 (6 bases). This CDR3 region has 19 residues. Germline CDR1 is LGHNA and CDR2 is YSLEER. Trimming cost V 0 bases and J 0 bases, with 20 bases left between them. CDR3 amino acids: CASSQEWGGGFSMNTEAFF. CDR3 bases: TGCGCCAGCAGCCAAGAATGGGGCGGGGGCTTTAGCATGAACACTGAAGCTTTCTTT.

The chain couples TRBV6-5 to TRBJ1-1, with a weak D call TRBD1 (6 bases). Germline-derived CDR1 and CDR2 are MNHEY and SVGAGI. The CDR3 runs 12 residues. The V gene lost 5 bases and the J gene lost 10 bases, with 14 bases spanning the gap. Here the CDR3 DNA reads TGTGCCAGCAGTCCAACAGGGTTTGGAGCTTTCTTT. It translates to CASSPTGFGAFF.

The chain recombines TRBV13 with TRBJ2-2, with D maybe TRBD2 (6 bases). The CDR3 runs 15 residues. CDR1 PRHDT and CDR2 FYEKMQ come from the germline V gene (reference sequence). V lost 5 bases and J 2 bases, leaving 12 bases between the germline ends. Here the CDR3 reads CASSTPSDNTGELFF. CDR3 nucleotide sequence: TGTGCCAGCAGCACCCCTAGCGACAACACCGGGGAGCTGTTTTTT. Based on the CDR3 plus reference TRBV13 and TRBJ2-2, the full variable domain is AAGVIQSPRHLIKEKRETATLKCYPIPRHDTVYWYQQGPGQDPQFLISFYEKMQSDKGSIPDRFSAQQFSDYHSELNMSSLELGDSALYFCASSTPSDNTGELFFGEGSRLTVL.

V is TRBV4-2 and J is TRBJ1-1; weak D call: TRBD1 (6 bases). Germline CDR1 is LGHNA and CDR2 is YNFKEQ. The CDR3 contains 16 residues. Trimming left V 2 bases short and J 2 bases short, with 15 bases between. This CDR3 is CASSQIRGGGNTEAFF. CDR3 bases: TGTGCCAGCAGCCAAATACGGGGGGGCGGAAACACTGAAGCTTTCTTT.

This chain uses TRBV7-3 with TRBJ2-3; 13 bases line up with TRBD2. The germline CDR1 and CDR2 sequences are SGHTA and FQGTGA. With V trimmed by 4 bases and J by 2 bases, 6 bases remained unmatched. This CDR3 region has 17 residues. CDR3 DNA: TGTGCCAGCAGCTCAGCGGGACTAGCGGGATTCACAGATACGCAGTATTTT. Its translation: CASSSAGLAGFTDTQYF.

V usage is TRBV18 and J usage is TRBJ2-1; 7 bases agree with TRBD2. CDR3 length equals 16 residues. The V and J ends lost 6 bases and 7 bases, in that order; junction bases with no gene match: 15. Germline V gene sequence: CDR1 KGHSH, CDR2 LQKENI. The DNA of the CDR3 is TGTGCCAGCTCTATCTCTGGCAGCGGGGCGGGGAATGAGCAGTTCTTC. Encoded protein: CASSISGSGAGNEQFF.

The chain couples TRBV28 to TRBJ2-1; the D gene could be TRBD1 or TRBD2 (9 bases each). CDR3 size: 22 residues. Trimming took off 1 base at V and 6 bases at J, with 34 bases between the two ends. From germline, CDR1 is MDHEN and CDR2 SYDVKM. DNA of the CDR3: TGTGCCAGCAGTTTATCCACCGGCCGGGACAGGGAGACTAGCGGAGGTACCAATGAGCAGTTCTTC. This encodes CASSLSTGRDRETSGGTNEQFF.

This clone showed up just once. The J gene is TRBJ2-3, the V gene TRBV7-9; 9 positions match TRBD2. The CDR3 runs 17 residues. V gave up 1 base and J gave up 4 bases; unmatched junction bases: 9. Germline CDR1 is SEHNR and CDR2 is FQNEAQ (reference sequence). CDR3 in amino acids: CASSLVDASGTADTQYF. The CDR3 DNA reads TGTGCCAGCAGCTTAGTCGACGCTAGCGGGACGGCAGATACGCAGTATTTT.

Of note for this clone: The sample holds other DNA sequences that translate to the same CDR3. This rearrangement joins TRBV9 to TRBJ2-3, with TRBD1 matching over 7 bases. The length of the CDR3 is 15 residues. The trim removed 2 bases at V and 0 bases at J, leaving 3 bases unmatched. Germline V gives CDR1 SGDLS, CDR2 YYNGEE. The CDR3 loop is CASSVTGHSTDTQYF. CDR3 sequence (DNA): TGTGCCAGCAGCGTGACAGGGCACAGCACAGATACGCAGTATTTT.